The clone carrying this TCR beta chain was seen repeatedly, ten times or more. Relative to the germline gene, one junction end is altered; a read error may explain this. TCRdb ran MiXCR on the RT-PCR reads and lists one entry per CDR3 protein. The table has 150,000 to 200,000 distinct CDR3 sequences, about an eighth seen once; the top ten hold less than 30%. Germline CDR1 reads LNHNV; CDR2 reads YYDKDF (reference sequence). The CDR3 runs 15 residues. These data come from a study of response to subunit inactivated influenza vaccine. These data were also filed under a second study, of T cells expressing NK-cell markers. That source reports: In generating TCR beta cDNA, 5'RACE template switching with UMIs was used. One of eight sequenced donors was HCMV-seronegative; the other seven were seropositive. In a group of 5 or 6 donors, dominant NKG2C+ clonotypes represented about 1.0-7.5% of CD8+ T cells. These same clonotypes (in four donors) also led the CD3+CD56-NKG2C+ fraction.

The sequence was obtained from a man aged 50-60 years who received an inactivated influenza vaccine. V gene TRBV15 combines with J gene TRBJ2-7; 8 nucleotides match TRBD1. The sample here was CD8+ T cells sorted from PBMCs, taken 11 to 12 days after vaccination. This CDR3 reads CATSRDRGLYYEQYF. CDR3 DNA sequence: TGTGCCACCAGTAGAGACAGGGGCCTCTATTACGAGCAGTACTTC.